These 22 T cell receptor beta chains originate from one sample sequenced in a study of blood T cell repertoires in COVID-19. TCRdb keeps only in-frame clones here, not all; method: immunoSEQ multiplex PCR. The sample records approximately 290,000 clones, approximately 89% being singletons. The sequenced sample was peripheral blood. These receptors originate from an older woman with acute or convalescent COVID-19.

V and J are TRBV11-3 and TRBJ2-5; D ambiguous. Per germline, CDR1 SGHNT and CDR2 YENEEA. The CDR3 has 13 residues. With 0 bases removed from V and 5 bases from J, the gap between germline ends came to 7 bases. The CDR3 nucleotides read TGTGCCAGCAGCTTAGACAGAATGGAGACCCAGTACTTC. It codes for CASSLDRMETQYF.

The V and J genes are TRBV7-2 and TRBJ2-3; 11 bases map to TRBD1. CDR3 size: 16 residues. CDR1 is SGHTA, CDR2 FQGNSA, per germline. Germline trimming cut 1 base from V and 4 bases from J; bases unmatched to any gene: 4. The CDR3 protein is CASSLGDRGIPDTQYF. The CDR3 bases are TGTGCCAGCAGCTTAGGGGACAGGGGGATTCCAGATACGCAGTATTTT.

The chain combines TRBV27 with TRBJ2-5; 11 bases align to TRBD2. This CDR3 region has 18 residues. Germline CDR1 reads MNHEY; CDR2 reads SMNVEV (reference sequence). V lost 5 bases, J lost 3 bases, and 14 bases stayed unmatched. CDR3 in amino acids: CASSRRSTSGRREETQYF. The CDR3 coding sequence is TGTGCCAGCAGTCGACGGTCCACTAGCGGGAGAAGGGAAGAGACCCAGTACTTC.

This chain links TRBV28 with TRBJ1-2; TRBD1 aligns across 7 bases. Germline V gene lookup returns CDR1 MDHEN and CDR2 SYDVKM. Trimming removed 6 bases from V and 2 bases from J; junction bases left unmatched: 3. The CDR3 contains 13 residues. CDR3 sequence reads: CASSLQGNYGYTF. CDR3 DNA sequence: TGTGCCAGCAGCCTACAGGGGAACTATGGCTACACCTTC.

This clone was seen a few times. The chain couples TRBV9 to TRBJ1-4; D possibly corresponds to TRBD1 (6 bases). V was clipped by 4 bases and J by 6 bases, with 16 bases between them. This CDR3 contains 15 residues. CDR1 is SGDLS and CDR2 is YYNGEE in the germline V gene. The CDR3 region has the DNA TGTGCCAGCAGCACCCTGGGGGGGGCCTATGAAAAACTGTTTTTT. This codes for CASSTLGGAYEKLFF.

The chain has TRBV19 and TRBJ1-5, with 9 bases lining up with TRBD1. CDR1 LNHDA and CDR2 SQIVND come from the germline V gene (reference sequence). The V segment lost 6 bases and the J segment 5 bases; nucleotides outside the gene matches: 5. The CDR3 contains 14 residues. The CDR3 is CASRGTGIHQPQHF. For the CDR3, the DNA is TGTGCCAGTAGGGGGACAGGGATCCATCAGCCCCAGCATTTT. Variable domain in full (rest from reference TRBV19 and TRBJ1-5): DGGITQSPKYLFRKEGQNVTLSCEQNLNHDAMYWYRQDPGQGLRLIYYSQIVNDFQKGDIAEGYSVSREKKESFPLTVTSAQKNPTAFYLCASRGTGIHQPQHFGDGTRLSIL.

The J gene is TRBJ1-5, the V gene TRBV5-4; TRBD1 aligns across 7 bases. The CDR3 runs 13 residues. After removal of 0 bases from V and 11 bases from J, the junction contained 5 bases not matched to a gene. In germline, CDR1 is SGHNT, CDR2 YYREEE (reference sequence). The CDR3 loop is CASSLDTQGAQHF. The CDR3 nucleotides read TGTGCCAGCAGCTTGGATACCCAGGGGGCCCAGCATTTT.

The chain recombines TRBV9 with TRBJ1-2; unclear D gene. This CDR3 spans 15 amino acids. Per the germline V gene, CDR1 is SGDLS and CDR2 is YYNGEE. V lost 3 bases and J 8 bases, leaving 20 bases between the germline ends. Written as DNA, the CDR3 is TGTGCCAGCAGCGCCTCTAACCGGGCAGGAGGAGGCTACACCTTC. It is translated as CASSASNRAGGGYTF.

V usage is TRBV6-2 or TRBV6-3 and J usage is TRBJ1-2; TRBD1 matches 7 bases. J gave up 5 bases and V 2 bases, and 5 bases lay outside the gene matches. Germline-derived CDR1 and CDR2 are MNHEY and SVGEGT. The length of the CDR3 is 14 residues. As DNA, the CDR3 is TGTGCCAGCAGTTACCCAGGGGGGATATATGGCTACACCTTC. Amino acids: CASSYPGGIYGYTF.

The chain couples TRBV15 to TRBJ2-7, with a tentative D call TRBD1 (5 bases). Trimming left V 0 bases short and J 6 bases short, with 15 bases between. The CDR3 is 15 residues long. Germline CDR1 is LNHNV and CDR2 is YYDKDF (reference sequence). The CDR3 sequence: CATSRDPAIGVEQYF. As DNA, the CDR3 is TGTGCCACCAGCAGAGATCCCGCGATAGGGGTCGAGCAGTACTTC. The variable domain in full, with the rest retrieved from reference TRBV15 and TRBJ2-7, is DAMVIQNPRYQVTQFGKPVTLSCSQTLNHNVMYWYQQKSSQAPKLLFHYYDKDFNNEADTPDNFQSRRPNTSFCFLDIRSPGLGDTAMYLCATSRDPAIGVEQYFGPGTRLTVT.

The chain couples TRBV28 to TRBJ1-1; D might be TRBD1 (5 bases). The CDR3 is 13 amino acids. Per germline, CDR1 MDHEN and CDR2 SYDVKM. Deletions cut 6 bases from V and 0 bases from J, with 8 bases between. CDR3 residues: CASSYRMNTEAFF. CDR3 nucleotide sequence: TGTGCCAGCAGCTACAGGATGAACACTGAAGCTTTCTTT.

The chain couples TRBV6-2 or TRBV6-3 to TRBJ2-3, with 12 nucleotides matching TRBD2. The CDR3 loop spans 20 amino acids. Germline CDR1 is MNHEY and CDR2 is SVGEGT. The trim removed 5 bases at V and 3 bases at J, leaving 18 bases unmatched. CDR3 residues: CASSPGGLAGGVPRTDTQYF. CDR3 nucleotide sequence: TGTGCCAGCAGTCCCGGCGGTCTAGCGGGGGGGGTCCCTCGGACAGATACGCAGTATTTT.

The gene calls are TRBV6-2 or TRBV6-3 and TRBJ1-6, with D perhaps matching TRBD1 (5 bases). Germline-derived CDR1 and CDR2 are MNHEY and SVGEGT. CDR3 length equals 14 residues. Trimming cost V 4 bases and J 8 bases, with 12 bases left between them. The CDR3 protein is CASSLKGPDSPLHF. CDR3 nucleotide sequence: TGTGCCAGCAGTTTGAAGGGGCCAGATTCACCCCTCCACTTT.

The chain recombines TRBV7-3 with TRBJ1-1; 9 bases fit TRBD1. This CDR3 spans 17 amino acids. The junction had 7 bases not matched to a gene; V was cut back by 2 bases and J by 0 bases. Germline lookup yields CDR1 SGHTA and CDR2 FQGTGA. The CDR3: CASSLYPRTGVNTEAFF. DNA of the CDR3: TGTGCCAGCAGCTTATATCCACGGACAGGGGTGAACACTGAAGCTTTCTTT.

V usage is TRBV4-2 and J usage is TRBJ1-4; possible D gene TRBD1, 5 bases. Germline loops: CDR1 LGHNA, CDR2 YNFKEQ. The CDR3 runs 15 residues. Trimming cost V 0 bases and J 5 bases, with 10 bases left between them. CDR3 protein: CASSQDPRVNEKLFF. For the CDR3, the DNA is TGTGCCAGCAGCCAAGACCCCAGGGTAAATGAAAAACTGTTTTTT.

The rearrangement links TRBV25-1 to TRBJ2-1, with 8 bases that match TRBD1. This CDR3 region has 15 residues. Germline V gene data show CDR1 as MGHDK and CDR2 as SYGVNS. V lost 7 bases, J lost 3 bases, and 8 bases stayed unmatched. CDR3 nucleotides: TGTGCCAGCAAGCCGACAGGGGAAAACTACAATGAGCAGTTCTTC. As protein: CASKPTGENYNEQFF.

The V and J genes are TRBV9 and TRBJ1-4; D is unresolved. This CDR3 contains 15 residues. Trimming pared 0 bases from V and 3 bases from J, leaving 9 bases between. Germline V gives CDR1 SGDLS, CDR2 YYNGEE. CDR3 sequence reads: CASSVAISPNEKLFF. DNA for the CDR3: TGTGCCAGCAGCGTAGCTATTTCCCCTAATGAAAAACTGTTTTTT.

This clone was recorded only once. This sequence joins TRBV5-1 and TRBJ2-7; 8 bases are shared with TRBD1. Germline lookup yields CDR1 SGHRS and CDR2 YFSETQ. The CDR3 is 14 amino acids. V was pared by 2 bases and J by 4 bases, with 5 bases of the junction left unmatched. In nucleotides, the CDR3 is TGCGCCAGCAGCTTAGGGACAGGAGGGTACGAGCAGTACTTC. Translated: CASSLGTGGYEQYF.

J is TRBJ2-5 and V is TRBV11-1; weak D call: TRBD2 (6 bases). CDR1 and CDR2 (germline): SGHAT, FQDESV (reference sequence). The CDR3 is 17 residues long. The V end lost 0 bases, the J end lost 0 bases, and 14 bases lay between the germline ends. This chain's CDR3 is CASSLAGAGRYQETQYF. CDR3 nucleotide sequence: TGTGCCAGCAGCTTAGCTGGGGCGGGACGGTACCAAGAGACCCAGTACTTC.

This clone appeared a few times. The V and J genes are TRBV4-2 and TRBJ1-5, with D possibly being TRBD1 (6 bases). Trimming shortened V by 4 bases and J by 7 bases, and 20 bases separated the two germline ends. This CDR3 is 16 amino acids long. CDR1 and CDR2 from the germline V gene are LGHNA and YNFKEQ. The chain's CDR3 is CASSLAGDINTQPQHF. The CDR3 region has the DNA TGTGCCAGCAGCCTCGCCGGGGACATAAATACGCAGCCCCAGCATTTT.

The chain employs TRBV7-8 and TRBJ1-3; D not resolved. Trimming took off 5 bases at V and 9 bases at J, with 17 bases between the two ends. Germline values: CDR1 SGHVS, CDR2 FQNEAQ. The CDR3 extends over 14 amino acids. CDR3 bases: TGTGCCAGCAGCGCAGGATTCCCCGGGATCACCATATATTTT. It encodes CASSAGFPGITIYF. Variable domain in full (rest from reference TRBV7-8 and TRBJ1-3): GAGVSQSPRYKVAKRGQDVALRCDPISGHVSLFWYQQALGQGPEFLTYFQNEAQLDKSGLPSDRFFAERPEGSVSTLKIQRTQQEDSAVYLCASSAGFPGITIYFGEGSWLTVV.

The rearrangement links TRBV3-1 (or the pseudogene TRBV3-2) to TRBJ2-2; D might be TRBD2 (6 bases). The CDR3 runs 15 residues. Deletions cut 6 bases from V and 3 bases from J, with 14 bases between. The V gene's germline CDR1 is LGHDT and CDR2 YNNKEL (reference sequence). CDR3 coding DNA: TGTGCCAGCAGATCACTAGCTAGGGACACCGGGGAGCTGTTTTTT. Its translation: CASRSLARDTGELFF.